This is a list of T cell receptor beta chains from one sample in a study of blood T cell repertoires in COVID-19. TCRdb's table, derived via immunoSEQ multiplex PCR, lists solely in-frame clones and lacks some. The sample has approximately 60,000 clones, more than 75% seen once. Specimen: peripheral blood. Receptors were obtained from a man aged 45-65 years with active COVID-19. Both conserved end residues are part of each CDR3. D genes are given only for firm matches.

d_gene,j_gene,v_gene,CDR3aa
TRBD1,TRBJ1-4,TRBV12-3/TRBV12-4,CASSYRGDEKLFF
TRBD2,TRBJ2-3,TRBV11-3,CASSARSGNTDTQYF
NA,TRBJ1-3,TRBV21-1,CKVPQDVGNTIYF
NA,TRBJ2-2,TRBV5-1,CASSLLTGNTGELFF
NA,TRBJ1-1,TRBV19,CASSIGTRGVNTEAFF
NA,TRBJ2-7,TRBV7-2,CASSSSQGFEQYF
NA,TRBJ1-5,TRBV11-2,CASSLSPTGQPQHF
TRBD2,TRBJ2-7,TRBV10-3,CAIREGLAGFYEQYF
NA,TRBJ2-2,TRBV24-1,CATQSHGELFF
NA,TRBJ1-2,TRBV18,CASSPLDRTDLPNYGYTF
NA,TRBJ2-7,TRBV11-2,CASSQIQVREQYF
TRBD2,TRBJ2-5,TRBV2,CAIPRTSGGYQETQYF
NA,TRBJ2-6,TRBV3-1/TRBV3-2,CASSQGTDHSGANVLTF
TRBD1,TRBJ2-7,TRBV19,CATADRYEQYF
TRBD1,TRBJ1-5,TRBV28,CASRTGGTQPQHF
NA,TRBJ1-2,TRBV4-1,CASSARRTKNYGYTF
NA,TRBJ2-3,TRBV3-1/TRBV3-2,CASSTRDTTADTQYF
NA,TRBJ1-6,TRBV7-2,CASSFDSNNSPLHF
NA,TRBJ1-2,TRBV29-1,CSLPQQGRLGYTF
NA,TRBJ2-2,TRBV18,CASSPWDISNTGELFF
TRBD1,TRBJ2-2,TRBV27,CASLDRDRGGTGELFF
TRBD2,TRBJ2-7,TRBV27,CASSLVGGFGGGYEQYF
NA,TRBJ1-3,TRBV7-6,CASSPGTLMGNTIYF
NA,TRBJ1-2,TRBV6-1,CASSEGTGLYGYTF
TRBD2,TRBJ2-7,TRBV5-1,CASSRNVLRTSGFSEQYF
NA,TRBJ2-3,TRBV1,CTSSQVGPSTDTQYF
NA,TRBJ1-5,TRBV7-2,CASSFNSESQPQHF
NA,TRBJ2-5,TRBV4-1,CASSQFGGETQYF
TRBD2,TRBJ2-1,TRBV11-3,CASSLSGGHVEQFF
NA,TRBJ2-7,TRBV6-5,CASRPGTTSYEQYF
TRBD1,TRBJ2-7,TRBV29-1,CSALTLRTGIYEQYF
TRBD1,TRBJ1-2,TRBV4-1,CASSQVPGTGLDGYTF
NA,TRBJ1-5,TRBV19,CASSIEGASRPQHF
TRBD1,TRBJ2-7,TRBV27,CASSLGDRGHEQYF
TRBD2,TRBJ2-1,TRBV6-1,CASSGQLAGVDNEQFF
TRBD2,TRBJ2-3,TRBV6-6,CASSYPLAGGTDTQYF
NA,TRBJ1-5,TRBV9,CASGGNSQPQHF
TRBD2,TRBJ2-5,TRBV3-1/TRBV3-2,CASSQLAAQETQYF
NA,TRBJ2-7,TRBV4-1,CASSQEFAGTSYEQYF
NA,TRBJ1-1,TRBV30,CAWSDGNTEAFF
TRBD1,TRBJ2-1,TRBV5-1,CASRSGTGWGDNEQFF
NA,TRBJ2-5,TRBV7-8,CASSRLGVGETQYF
NA,TRBJ2-2,TRBV28,CASSKEAGTGELFF
TRBD1,TRBJ1-1,TRBV28,CASSTKEGASEAFF